Following are 9 T cell receptor beta chains from one sample sequenced in a study of vaccination effects on CD4 cells after COVID-19. Isolating CD4+ T cells followed about 11 days of culture. Their antigens remain unidentified. The assay was immunoSEQ multiplex PCR, and TCRdb's table has in-frame clones only and misses some. The sample has approximately 46,000 clones; around 76% are singletons. The specimen was CD4+ T cells from PBMCs cultured without peptide, collected before COVID-19 vaccination. The receptors were gathered from a human donor who had a prior SARS-CoV-2 infection.

The genes are TRBV4-2 and TRBJ2-7; 11 bases line up with TRBD2. Germline-derived CDR1 and CDR2 are LGHNA and YNFKEQ. The V segment lost 2 bases and the J segment 0 bases; nucleotides outside the gene matches: 0. This CDR3 comprises 15 residues. The CDR3 nucleotides read TGTGCCAGCAGCCAAACTAGCGGGAGCTCCTACGAGCAGTACTTC. This sequence encodes CASSQTSGSSYEQYF.

The chain carries TRBV7-9 and TRBJ1-5; the match to TRBD1 covers 9 bases. The CDR3 spans 17 residues. Germline V gives CDR1 SEHNR, CDR2 FQNEAQ (reference sequence). Trimming removed 4 bases from V and 1 base from J; junction bases left unmatched: 8. The CDR3 nucleotides read TGTGCCAGCAGCTATTGGGGGGGGACAGGGAGCAATCAGCCCCAGCATTTT. Its protein product is CASSYWGGTGSNQPQHF. Variable domain in full (rest from reference TRBV7-9 and TRBJ1-5): DTGVSQNPRHKITKRGQNVTFRCDPISEHNRLYWYRQTLGQGPEFLTYFQNEAQLEKSRLLSDRFSAERPKGSFSTLEIQRTEQGDSAMYLCASSYWGGTGSNQPQHFGDGTRLSIL.

There are a few counts of this clone. This chain links TRBV2 with TRBJ1-5; weak D call: TRBD1 (6 bases). This CDR3 spans 13 amino acids. The V and J ends lost 5 bases and 7 bases respectively, with 12 bases between them. Per the germline V gene, CDR1 is SNHLY and CDR2 is FYNNEI. This chain's CDR3 is CASSLQGEQPQHF. CDR3 bases: TGTGCCAGCAGTCTACAGGGTGAACAGCCCCAGCATTTT. Using reference TRBV2 and TRBJ1-5 for the parts outside the CDR3, the full variable domain is EPEVTQTPSHQVTQMGQEVILRCVPISNHLYFYWYRQILGQKVEFLVSFYNNEISEKSEIFDDQFSVERPDGSNFTLKIRSTKLEDSAMYFCASSLQGEQPQHFGDGTRLSIL.

This clone was picked up a small number of times. The CDR3 region is CASSIGGNSYQETQYF. The CDR3 nucleotides read TGTGCCAGTAGTATAGGAGGGAACTCGTACCAAGAGACCCAGTACTTC. The V and J genes are TRBV19 and TRBJ2-5, with D perhaps TRBD2 (5 bases). The germline V gene has CDR1 LNHDA and CDR2 SQIVND (reference sequence). The CDR3 spans 16 residues. V lost 1 base and J 0 bases, leaving 12 bases between the germline ends.

The chain links TRBV5-8 to TRBJ1-2; no clear D gene. The germline V gene has CDR1 SGHTS and CDR2 YDEGEE. The CDR3 is 16 amino acids. V was shortened by 1 base and J by 0 bases, with 13 bases between the two germline ends. In DNA form, the CDR3 reads TGTGCCAGCAGCTTGTGGCATCTAGAAACTAACTATGGCTACACCTTC. Translated: CASSLWHLETNYGYTF.

The genes are TRBV27 and TRBJ1-2, with TRBD1 as a possible D gene (5 bases). The germline CDR1 and CDR2 sequences are MNHEY and SMNVEV (reference sequence). This CDR3 is built from 15 residues. The ends were cut back, 8 bases at V and 2 bases at J, with 18 bases in the middle. The CDR3 loop reads CASAAGGGTNYGYTF. The CDR3 nucleotides are TGTGCCAGCGCCGCCGGGGGGGGGACGAACTATGGCTACACCTTC.

This chain links TRBV5-6 with TRBJ1-1; TRBD1 is a possible D gene (5 bases). CDR3 length: 14 residues. Germline loops: CDR1 SGHDT, CDR2 YYEEEE. The germline V and J ends were trimmed by 2 bases and 1 base, with 9 bases remaining between them. The CDR3 region has the DNA TGTGCCAGCAGCTTAGACAGAAGGAACACTGAAGCTTTCTTT. Amino acid sequence: CASSLDRRNTEAFF.

Concerning this clone itself: A junction boundary mismatches the germline segment, possibly from a read error. The gene calls are TRBV7-7 and TRBJ2-3; 8 positions match TRBD1. Germline-derived CDR1 and CDR2 are SSHAT and FNYEAQ (reference sequence). The length of the CDR3 is 15 residues. The CDR3 protein is CASSSTGAFTDTQYF. Written as DNA, the CDR3 is TGTGCTAGCAGCTCGACAGGGGCCTTCACAGATACGCAGTATTTT.

V usage is TRBV6-5 and J usage is TRBJ2-1; TRBD2 matches 10 bases. J was trimmed by 5 bases and V by 7 bases; bases with no gene match: 5. Germline V CDR1 and CDR2: MNHEY, SVGAGI. CDR3 length equals 14 residues. CDR3 bases: TGTGCCAGCATCAGGACTAGCGGTAACAATGAGCAGTTCTTC. Protein: CASIRTSGNNEQFF.